This T cell receptor (beta chain) stems from a study of T cell responses to AZD1222 COVID-19 vaccine. General observations from the study: Along spike, vaccine-associated CD4 TCRs were found throughout, with dominance at 160-218 and 743-854.

Germline CDR1 is MDHEN and CDR2 is SYDVKM. The CDR3 runs to 13 residues. V was trimmed by 2 bases and J by 4 bases, leaving 6 bases between them. The method was immunoSEQ multiplex PCR; TCRdb's version includes in-frame clones alone and lacks a portion of them. Counted here are 70,000 to 85,000 clones, roughly 85% occurring once; the ten biggest clones make up over 2%. A word on this clone: The target antigen is unknown.

The source of this sequence is an adult in good health. This chain connects TRBV28 to TRBJ2-1; D unresolved. The starting material was peripheral blood, obtained on day 0 of AZD1222 vaccination. CDR3 loop: CASSLQVYNEQFF. In nucleotides, the CDR3 is TGTGCCAGCAGTTTACAAGTATACAATGAGCAGTTCTTC.